This record concerns one T cell receptor (beta chain) sequence. These data belong to a study of cytomegalovirus exposure and HLA in healthy donors. Study summary: Among the 300 to 500 donors who were genotyped, around 77% fell in the genetic ancestry cluster that is associated with self-reported Caucasian donors.

V was shortened by 4 bases and J by 1 base, with 10 bases between the two germline ends. This CDR3 is 13 amino acids long. The germline gives CDR1 SQVTM, CDR2 ANQGSEA. 13 Jbeta primers and 60 Vbeta primers were used for the PCR. Generated by immunoSEQ multiplex PCR, the TCRdb table keeps only in-frame clones and is missing some. This sample carries fewer than 200,000 clones, 75% to 90% of them seen once, and the ten largest clones take under 0.85%. The sample comprised PBMCs. The receptor was isolated from a boy between 10 and 17 years old in good health and CMV-seronegative. This chain links TRBV29-1 with TRBJ1-1; D not resolved. The CDR3 coding sequence is TGCAGCGTTGTCCAAAACTGGAACACTGAAGCTTTCTTT. Amino acids: CSVVQNWNTEAFF.